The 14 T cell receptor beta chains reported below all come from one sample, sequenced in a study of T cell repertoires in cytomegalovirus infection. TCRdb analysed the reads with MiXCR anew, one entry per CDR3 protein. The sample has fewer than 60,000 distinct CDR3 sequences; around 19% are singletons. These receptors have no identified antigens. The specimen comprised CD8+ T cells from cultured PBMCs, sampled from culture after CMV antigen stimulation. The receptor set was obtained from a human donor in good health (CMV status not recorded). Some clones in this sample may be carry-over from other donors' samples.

CDR3 sequence: CASKWDWGSPLHF. Here the CDR3 DNA reads TGTGCCAGCAAATGGGATTGGGGTTCACCCCTCCACTTT. V gene TRBV27 combines with J gene TRBJ1-6; no definite D call. CDR1 is MNHEY, CDR2 SMNVEV, per germline (reference sequence). Trimming removed 7 bases from V and 9 bases from J, with 13 bases in between. This CDR3 has 13 amino acids.

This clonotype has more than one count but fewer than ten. The CDR3: CASSDLGSLRYGYTF. The CDR3 DNA reads as TGTGCCAGCAGTGATTTGGGGAGTTTACGTTATGGCTACACCTTC. The chain carries TRBV6-1 and TRBJ1-2; D unclear. The CDR3 runs 15 residues. The V gene lost 3 bases and the J gene lost 5 bases, with 16 bases spanning the gap. From germline, CDR1 is MNHNS and CDR2 SASEGT.

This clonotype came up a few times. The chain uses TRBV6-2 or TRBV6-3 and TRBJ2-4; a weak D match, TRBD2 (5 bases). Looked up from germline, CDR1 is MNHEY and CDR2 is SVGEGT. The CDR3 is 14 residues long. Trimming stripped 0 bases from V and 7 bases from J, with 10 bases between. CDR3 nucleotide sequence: TGTGCCAGCAGTTACTCGGAGGACGGTAACATTCAGTACTTC. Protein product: CASSYSEDGNIQYF.

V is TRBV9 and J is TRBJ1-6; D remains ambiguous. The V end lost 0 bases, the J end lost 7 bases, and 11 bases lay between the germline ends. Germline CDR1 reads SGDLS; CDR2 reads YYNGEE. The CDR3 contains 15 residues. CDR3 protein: CASSVDDGRNSPLHF. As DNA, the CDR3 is TGTGCCAGCAGCGTAGACGACGGGCGGAATTCACCCCTCCACTTT.

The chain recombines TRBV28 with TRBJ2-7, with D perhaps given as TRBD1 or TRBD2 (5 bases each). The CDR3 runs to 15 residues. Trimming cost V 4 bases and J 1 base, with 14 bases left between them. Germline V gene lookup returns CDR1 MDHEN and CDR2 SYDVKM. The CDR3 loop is CASSSPGRISYEQYF. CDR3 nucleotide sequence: TGTGCCAGCAGTTCCCCGGGACGGATTTCCTACGAGCAGTACTTC.

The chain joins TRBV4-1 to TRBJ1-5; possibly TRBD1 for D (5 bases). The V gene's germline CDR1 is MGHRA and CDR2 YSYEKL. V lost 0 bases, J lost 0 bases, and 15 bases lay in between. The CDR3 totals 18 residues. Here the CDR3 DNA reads TGCGCCAGCAGCCAAGAGTCCTCGACAGAATATAGCAATCAGCCCCAGCATTTT. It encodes CASSQESSTEYSNQPQHF.

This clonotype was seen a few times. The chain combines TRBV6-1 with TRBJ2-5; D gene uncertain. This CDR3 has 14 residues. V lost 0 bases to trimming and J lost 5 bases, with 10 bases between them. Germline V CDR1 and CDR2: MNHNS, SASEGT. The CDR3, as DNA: TGTGCCAGCAGTGAAGCACGTGCGTGGGAGACCCAGTACTTC. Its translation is CASSEARAWETQYF.

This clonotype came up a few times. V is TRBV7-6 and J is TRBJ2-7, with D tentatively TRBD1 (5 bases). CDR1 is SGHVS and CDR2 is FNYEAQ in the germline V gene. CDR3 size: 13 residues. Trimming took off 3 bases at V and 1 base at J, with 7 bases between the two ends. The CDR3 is CASSLAGSYEQYF. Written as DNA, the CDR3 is TGTGCCAGCAGCTTGGCAGGGTCCTACGAGCAGTACTTC.

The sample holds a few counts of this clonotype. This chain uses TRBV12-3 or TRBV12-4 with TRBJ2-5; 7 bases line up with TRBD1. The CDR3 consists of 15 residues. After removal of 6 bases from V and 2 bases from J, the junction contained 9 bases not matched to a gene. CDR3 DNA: TGTGCCAGCAGACCCGCGACAGGGCGGCAAGAGACCCAGTACTTC. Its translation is CASRPATGRQETQYF.

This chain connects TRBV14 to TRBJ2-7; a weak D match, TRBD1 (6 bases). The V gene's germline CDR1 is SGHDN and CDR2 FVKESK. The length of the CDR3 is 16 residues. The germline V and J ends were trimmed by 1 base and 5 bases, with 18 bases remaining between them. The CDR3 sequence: CASSQAGVHPKDEQYF. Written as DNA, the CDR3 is TGTGCCAGCAGCCAAGCAGGGGTTCACCCCAAGGACGAGCAGTACTTC.

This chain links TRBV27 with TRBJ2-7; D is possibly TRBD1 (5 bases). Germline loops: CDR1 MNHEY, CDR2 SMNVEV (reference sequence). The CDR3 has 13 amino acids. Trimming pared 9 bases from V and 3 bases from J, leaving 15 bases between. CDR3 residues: CASGAGIVYEQYF. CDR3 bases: TGTGCCAGTGGGGCAGGGATTGTCTACGAGCAGTACTTC.

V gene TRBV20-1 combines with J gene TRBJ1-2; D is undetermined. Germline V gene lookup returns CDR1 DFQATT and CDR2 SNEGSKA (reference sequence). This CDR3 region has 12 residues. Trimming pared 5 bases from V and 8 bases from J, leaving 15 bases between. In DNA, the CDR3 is TGCAGTGCTGACCTTGGTACCTTAGGCTACACCTTC. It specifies CSADLGTLGYTF.

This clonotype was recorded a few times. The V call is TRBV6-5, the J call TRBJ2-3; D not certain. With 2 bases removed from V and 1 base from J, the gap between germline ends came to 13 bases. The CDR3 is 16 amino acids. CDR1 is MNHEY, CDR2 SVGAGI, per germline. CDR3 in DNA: TGTGCCAGCAGTTACGTGCCTTTTGGGGGCACAGATACGCAGTATTTT. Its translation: CASSYVPFGGTDTQYF.

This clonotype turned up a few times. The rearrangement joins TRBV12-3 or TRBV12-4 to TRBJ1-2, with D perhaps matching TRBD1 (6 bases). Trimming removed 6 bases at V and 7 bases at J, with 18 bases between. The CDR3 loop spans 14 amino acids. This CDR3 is CASRLGGAEIGYTF. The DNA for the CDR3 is TGTGCCAGCAGACTCGGGGGGGCGGAGATTGGCTACACCTTC.